This T cell receptor beta chain was sequenced in a study of shared clonotypes between healthy human individuals. Study overall: Contributing individuals were a couple of females and a few males aged 18 to 49.

In the study's own analysis: ImmunoSEQ sequences covered only the junction and lacked quality scores; filtering therefore differed. The method was immunoSEQ multiplex PCR; TCRdb's version includes in-frame clones alone and lacks a portion of them. The V and J calls and clone size are taken from that table; D and trimming were inferred from the DNA. The sample has some 1,600,000 clones, 95% to 99% seen once; the top ten hold about 0.45%. As concerns this clone: Other DNA sequences of this sample code for an identical CDR3.

The J segment lost 1 base and the V segment lost 1 base, leaving 1 base of the junction unmatched. Per the germline V gene, CDR1 is MGHRA and CDR2 is YSYEKL. This CDR3 is 15 amino acids long. This TCR was sampled from a man aged 30-40 years in good health. The chain recombines TRBV4-1 with TRBJ1-2; 9 bases map to TRBD1. Source material: naive CD4+ T cells sorted from blood. This sample's subset: CD45RA+ positively selected. The CDR3 sequence: CASSQADRGNYGYTF. CDR3 in DNA: TGCGCCAGCAGCCAAGCGGACAGGGGTAACTATGGCTACACCTTC.